These T cell receptor beta chains were read from a single sample in a study of shared clonotypes between healthy human individuals. The repertoire was sequenced with immunoSEQ multiplex PCR; TCRdb's copy has only in-frame clones and lacks some. Seen here are hundreds of thousands of clones, 73% observed once, and the top ten hold around 1.8%. Sequenced: memory CD4+ T cells sorted from blood. These receptors came from a woman aged 30 to 39 in good health. The CDR3 runs from the conserved cysteine through the conserved F or W. The D gene is left open where the match is weak. Some rows mark clone size as missing; the rest say once, few, many or name a class of expanded clone.

d_call j_call v_call clone_size cdr3_aa cdr3_nt
. TRBJ2-5 TRBV7-8 . CASSLSRPNGETQYF TGTGCCAGCAGCTTAAGTAGGCCCAACGGGGAGACCCAGTACTTC
. TRBJ1-5 TRBV2 . CASSETDGVIQPQHF TGTGCCAGCAGTGAAACCGACGGCGTGATACAGCCCCAGCATTTT
TRBD1 TRBJ1-5 TRBV7-9 . CASSSQGAPNQPQHF TGTGCCAGCAGCTCCCAGGGGGCTCCCAATCAGCCCCAGCATTTT
TRBD1 TRBJ1-5 TRBV7-2 . CASSWTGVSEVSPQHF TGTGCCAGCAGCTGGACAGGGGTTTCTGAAGTCAGCCCCCAGCATTTT
. TRBJ1-2 TRBV10-1 . CASSSGVGYGYTF TGCGCCAGCAGTTCAGGGGTTGGCTATGGCTACACCTTC
. TRBJ1-1 TRBV10-3 . CAISEQENTEAFF TGTGCCATCAGTGAGCAGGAGAACACTGAAGCTTTCTTT
. TRBJ1-1 TRBV6-1 medium-sized CASSRYANTEAFF TGTGCCAGCAGTCGATATGCGAACACTGAAGCTTTCTTT
TRBD2 TRBJ2-1 TRBV5-1 . CASSLGLAGTEEQFF TGCGCCAGCAGCTTGGGTCTAGCGGGAACTGAGGAGCAGTTCTTC
. TRBJ2-2 TRBV27 . CASSLKALGTGELFF TGTGCCAGCAGTTTGAAGGCCTTGGGCACCGGGGAGCTGTTTTTT
. TRBJ2-3 TRBV7-9 . CASSQTGHTDTQYF TGTGCCAGCAGCCAGACTGGACACACAGATACGCAGTATTTT
. TRBJ2-7 TRBV27 . CASSRGYSSTYEQYF TGTGCCAGCAGCCGGGGCTACAGTAGCACCTACGAGCAGTACTTC
. TRBJ2-1 TRBV10-3 . CAIRGQERNEQFF TGTGCCATTCGGGGGCAGGAACGCAATGAGCAGTTCTTC
TRBD1 TRBJ2-2 TRBV19 . CASSIGGQVGTGELFF TGTGCCAGTAGTATAGGGGGACAGGTTGGCACCGGGGAGCTGTTTTTT
TRBD2 TRBJ2-2 TRBV10-2 . CASKASGSSGELFF TGCGCCAGCAAGGCTAGCGGGAGCTCCGGGGAGCTGTTTTTT
. TRBJ2-7 TRBV14 . CASSRYYALSYEQYF TGTGCCAGCAGCCGCTACTACGCCTTATCCTACGAGCAGTACTTC
TRBD1 TRBJ2-7 TRBV6-6 . CASGQGPLGDEQYF TGTGCCAGCGGACAGGGGCCTTTGGGGGACGAGCAGTACTTC
. TRBJ2-7 TRBV30 . CARSGGTYEQYF TGTGCCCGCTCGGGGGGCACCTACGAGCAGTACTTC
TRBD1 TRBJ1-2 TRBV27 once CASTKTGGGYGYTF TGTGCCAGCACCAAGACAGGGGGCGGCTATGGCTACACCTTC
. TRBJ2-7 TRBV20-1 . CSAGPGRMYF TGCAGTGCTGGGCCGGGACGGATGTACTTC
TRBD2 TRBJ2-2 TRBV10-1 . CASNRVVGLAGVANTGELFF TGCGCCAGCAACCGAGTAGTGGGACTAGCGGGAGTCGCGAACACCGGGGAGCTGTTTTTT
TRBD1 TRBJ2-7 TRBV6-1 . CASSHTGTAYEQYF TGTGCCAGCAGTCATACCGGGACAGCATACGAGCAGTACTTC
. TRBJ1-5 TRBV2 . CASSSDSQYQPQHF TGTGCCAGCAGCTCGGACAGCCAATATCAGCCCCAGCATTTT
. TRBJ2-1 TRBV28 once CASSSGATVEQFF TGTGCCAGCAGTTCCGGGGCTACGGTTGAGCAGTTCTTC
. TRBJ2-6 TRBV2 . CASSAQLVSGANVLTF TGTGCCAGCAGTGCACAATTGGTCTCTGGGGCCAACGTCCTGACTTTC
. TRBJ2-7 TRBV5-1 few CASSLYGTDEQYF TGCGCCAGCAGCTTGTACGGGACCGACGAGCAGTACTTC
TRBD1 TRBJ1-1 TRBV6-4 . CASSATWGTVNTEAFF TGTGCCAGCAGTGCCACATGGGGGACAGTGAACACTGAAGCTTTCTTT
. TRBJ2-2 TRBV6-5 . CASSQQETGELFF TGTGCCAGCAGCCAACAGGAGACAGGGGAGCTGTTTTTT
TRBD1 TRBJ2-1 TRBV5-1 . CASSLRATGGRDEQFF TGCGCCAGCAGTTTAAGAGCGACAGGGGGCCGGGATGAGCAGTTCTTC
TRBD1 TRBJ1-5 TRBV2 once CASSGQGAGNQPQHF TGTGCCAGCAGCGGACAGGGGGCAGGTAATCAGCCCCAGCATTTT
. TRBJ2-7 TRBV10-1 . CASSELRGEDEQYF TGCGCCAGCAGTGAACTTAGGGGGGAGGACGAGCAGTACTTC
TRBD1 TRBJ2-1 TRBV28 . CASRPTGGVNNEQFF TGTGCCAGCAGACCGACAGGGGGCGTCAACAATGAGCAGTTCTTC
TRBD2 TRBJ2-5 TRBV29-1 . CSVETLAGIQETQYF TGCAGCGTTGAAACCCTAGCGGGGATACAAGAGACCCAGTACTTC
. TRBJ2-5 TRBV28 once CASSYAGGQETQYF TGTGCCAGCAGCTACGCCGGGGGCCAAGAGACCCAGTACTTC
TRBD2 TRBJ2-1 TRBV19 . CASSIFGGRASYNEQFF TGTGCCAGTAGTATTTTCGGCGGGAGGGCCTCCTACAATGAGCAGTTCTTC
TRBD1 TRBJ1-5 TRBV7-2 . CASSFATGGIQPQHF TGTGCCAGCAGCTTTGCGACAGGGGGCATTCAGCCCCAGCATTTT
. TRBJ2-1 TRBV5-1 many CASSLDVPSYNEQFF TGCGCCAGCAGCTTGGATGTGCCCTCCTACAATGAGCAGTTCTTC
. TRBJ1-2 TRBV19 . CASSWTADNYGYTF TGTGCCAGTAGTTGGACAGCAGATAACTATGGCTACACCTTC
TRBD2 TRBJ2-6 TRBV6-6 . CASDHAGAGANVLTF TGTGCCAGCGACCACGCGGGGGCTGGGGCCAACGTCCTGACTTTC
TRBD1 TRBJ1-4 TRBV18 . CASSRDGQGLIEKLFF TGTGCCAGCTCACGTGATGGACAGGGACTAATAGAAAAACTGTTTTTT
. TRBJ1-1 TRBV7-8 . CASSLGRTLGGAFF TGTGCCAGCAGCTTAGGTAGGACACTCGGAGGGGCTTTCTTT
. TRBJ2-1 TRBV7-6 . CASSLFSASPYNEQFF TGTGCCAGCAGCTTATTCTCAGCCAGCCCCTACAATGAGCAGTTCTTC
TRBD1 TRBJ2-7 TRBV11-3 . CASSVRQGSEQYF TGTGCCAGCAGCGTAAGACAGGGCTCCGAGCAGTACTTC
TRBD1 TRBJ2-2 TRBV2 . CASSNRGRTGELFF TGTGCCAGCAGTAACAGGGGGCGGACCGGGGAGCTGTTTTTT
TRBD1 TRBJ2-3 TRBV10-1 . CASSAGQAFTDTQYF TGCGCCAGCAGCGCAGGACAGGCCTTCACAGATACGCAGTATTTT